The 8 T cell receptor beta chains presented below share a single source sample, sequenced in a study of T-cell reconstitution after alpha-beta-depleted transplantation in children. Library preparation (for TCRbeta) was performed with unique molecular identifiers. Via MiXCR, TCRdb re-called the PCR reads, giving one row per CDR3 protein. There are about 610,000 distinct CDR3 sequences in the sample; 8% to 11% occur only once, and roughly 4% lies in the top ten. This specimen was PBMCs from the stem cell graft donor, taken from the stem cell graft. The source is a human donor who donated a stem cell graft to a child with acute myeloid leukemia.

This clonotype was picked up a small number of times. The rearrangement joins TRBV7-2 to TRBJ2-7, with D uncertain. The CDR3 is 13 amino acids. CDR1 is SGHTA and CDR2 is FQGNSA in the germline V gene. Deletions cut 5 bases from V and 0 bases from J, with 8 bases between. CDR3 amino acids: CASSRAISYEQYF. CDR3 DNA sequence: TGTGCCAGCAGCCGGGCAATCTCCTACGAGCAGTACTTC.

This clonotype was found a few times. The V and J genes are TRBV20-1 and TRBJ2-4; a weak D match, TRBD2 (5 bases). Germline V gene sequence: CDR1 DFQATT, CDR2 SNEGSKA (reference sequence). V gave up 0 bases and J gave up 8 bases, with 14 bases separating them. This CDR3 has 14 amino acids. The CDR3 nucleotides read TGCAGTGCTAGAGACAGGACTTTCTGGGACATTCAGTACTTC. It translates to CSARDRTFWDIQYF.

This clonotype was observed a handful of times. The chain uses TRBV3-1 and TRBJ2-1; TRBD2 aligns across 9 bases. The CDR3 has 16 amino acids. V was clipped by 4 bases and J by 7 bases; unmatched bases: 11. Per germline, CDR1 LGHDT and CDR2 YNNKEL (reference sequence). The CDR3 reads CASSLRRTSGPNEQFF. CDR3 nucleotides: TGTGCCAGCAGCCTTCGAAGAACTAGCGGGCCGAATGAGCAGTTCTTC.

This clonotype was seen repeatedly, ten times or more. This chain uses TRBV12-3 or TRBV12-4 with TRBJ2-3; 10 nucleotides line up with TRBD1. With V trimmed by 6 bases and J by 3 bases, 6 bases remained unmatched. The CDR3 is 15 amino acids. This CDR3 is CASRPGQGSTDTQYF. The CDR3 DNA follows: TGTGCCAGCAGACCGGGACAGGGGTCGACAGATACGCAGTATTTT.

In this sample, this clonotype turned up a few times. The chain uses TRBV7-6 and TRBJ2-2; the match to TRBD2 covers 9 bases. V lost 7 bases and J lost 5; bases outside the gene matches: 11. In germline, CDR1 is SGHVS, CDR2 FNYEAQ. The CDR3 covers 16 residues. The CDR3 coding sequence is TGTGCCAGCACCCTCCTTAGCGGGAGAGGAACCGGGGAGCTGTTTTTT. Translation gives CASTLLSGRGTGELFF.

This clonotype came up a few times. The chain has TRBV29-1 and TRBJ2-6, with D possibly being TRBD1 or TRBD2 (6 bases each). Germline values: CDR1 SQVTM, CDR2 ANQGSEA. The CDR3 is made up of 13 amino acids. The V and J ends lost 6 bases and 2 bases respectively, with 8 bases between them. This chain's CDR3 is CSVGGTGANVLTF. DNA of the CDR3: TGCAGCGTAGGGGGGACTGGGGCCAACGTCCTGACTTTC.

This clonotype was counted only a few times. The chain uses TRBV9 and TRBJ1-1; D might be TRBD1 (6 bases). Germline values: CDR1 SGDLS, CDR2 YYNGEE. Trimming removed 0 bases from V and 4 bases from J, with 7 bases in between. The CDR3 sequence is 13 residues long. CDR3 loop: CASSVGTATEAFF. The CDR3 bases are TGTGCCAGCAGCGTAGGGACAGCCACTGAAGCTTTCTTT.

There are many counts of this clonotype. The chain joins TRBV29-1 to TRBJ2-7, with TRBD2 as a possible D gene (5 bases). The CDR3 consists of 12 residues. V dropped 2 bases and J dropped 2 bases, with 7 bases sitting between them. The V gene's germline CDR1 is SQVTM and CDR2 ANQGSEA. CDR3 sequence: CSVENGAYEQYF. CDR3 nucleotide sequence: TGCAGCGTTGAAAACGGGGCCTACGAGCAGTACTTC.